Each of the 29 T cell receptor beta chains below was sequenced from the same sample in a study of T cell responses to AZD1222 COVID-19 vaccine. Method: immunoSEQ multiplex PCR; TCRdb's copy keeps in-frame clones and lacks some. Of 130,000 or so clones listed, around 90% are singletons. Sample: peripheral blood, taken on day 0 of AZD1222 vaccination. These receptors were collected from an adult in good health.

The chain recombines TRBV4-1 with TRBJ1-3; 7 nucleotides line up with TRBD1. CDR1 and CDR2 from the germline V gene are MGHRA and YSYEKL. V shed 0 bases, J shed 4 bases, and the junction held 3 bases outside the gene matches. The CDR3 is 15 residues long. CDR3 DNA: TGCGCCAGCAGCCAAGATGACAGGGCAGGAAACACCATATATTTT. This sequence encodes CASSQDDRAGNTIYF.

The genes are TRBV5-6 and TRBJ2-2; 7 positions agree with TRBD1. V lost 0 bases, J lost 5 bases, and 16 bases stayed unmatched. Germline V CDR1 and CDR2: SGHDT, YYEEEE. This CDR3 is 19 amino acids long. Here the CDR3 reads CASSLARVWDSRVTGELFF. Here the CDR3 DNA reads TGTGCCAGCAGCTTGGCCAGAGTCTGGGACAGTAGGGTGACCGGGGAGCTGTTTTTT.

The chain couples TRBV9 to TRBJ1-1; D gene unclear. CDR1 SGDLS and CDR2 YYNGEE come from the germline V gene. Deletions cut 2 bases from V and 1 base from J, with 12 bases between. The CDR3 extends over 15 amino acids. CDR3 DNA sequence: TGTGCCAGCAGCGTCGGTGTGAGGGAGAACACTGAAGCTTTCTTT. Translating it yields CASSVGVRENTEAFF. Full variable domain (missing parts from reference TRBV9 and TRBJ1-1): DSGVTQTPKHLITATGQRVTLRCSPRSGDLSVYWYQQSLDQGLQFLIQYYNGEERAKGNILERFSAQQFPDLHSELNLSSLELGDSALYFCASSVGVRENTEAFFGQGTRLTVV.

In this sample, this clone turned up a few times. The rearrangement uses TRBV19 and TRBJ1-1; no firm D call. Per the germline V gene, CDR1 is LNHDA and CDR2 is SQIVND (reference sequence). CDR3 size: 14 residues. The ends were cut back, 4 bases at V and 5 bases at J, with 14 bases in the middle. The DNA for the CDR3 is TGTGCCAGTAGTACCAGGAGGTTGGAGACTGAAGCTTTCTTT. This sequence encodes CASSTRRLETEAFF.

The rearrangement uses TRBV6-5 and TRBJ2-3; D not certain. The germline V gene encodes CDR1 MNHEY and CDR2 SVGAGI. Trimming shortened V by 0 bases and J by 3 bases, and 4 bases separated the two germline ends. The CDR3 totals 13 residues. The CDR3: CASSYSQTDTQYF. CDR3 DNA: TGTGCCAGCAGTTACTCCCAGACAGATACGCAGTATTTT.

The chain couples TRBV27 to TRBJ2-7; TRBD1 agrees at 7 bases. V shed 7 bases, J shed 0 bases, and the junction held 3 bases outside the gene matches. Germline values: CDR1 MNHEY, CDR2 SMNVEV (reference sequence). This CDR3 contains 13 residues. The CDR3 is CASTPGGSYEQYF. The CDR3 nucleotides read TGTGCCAGCACCCCAGGGGGCTCCTACGAGCAGTACTTC.

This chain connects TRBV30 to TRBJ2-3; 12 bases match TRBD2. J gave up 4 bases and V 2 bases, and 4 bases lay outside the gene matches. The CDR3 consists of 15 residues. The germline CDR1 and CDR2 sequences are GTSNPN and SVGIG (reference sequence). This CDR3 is CAWSKGLAGSDTQYF. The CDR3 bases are TGTGCCTGGAGTAAAGGACTAGCGGGATCAGATACGCAGTATTTT.

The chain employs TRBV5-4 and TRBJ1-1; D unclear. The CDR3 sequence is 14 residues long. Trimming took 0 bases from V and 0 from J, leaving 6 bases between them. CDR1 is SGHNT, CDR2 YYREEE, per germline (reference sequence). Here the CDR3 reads CASSLASLNTEAFF. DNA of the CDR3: TGTGCCAGCAGCTTGGCTTCGCTGAACACTGAAGCTTTCTTT.

The CDR3: CATSSNRDRHYEQYF. The CDR3 DNA is TGTGCCACCAGCAGCAACCGGGACAGACACTACGAGCAGTACTTC. The chain employs TRBV15 and TRBJ2-7; 7 bases agree with TRBD1. Germline CDR1 LNHNV, CDR2 YYDKDF (reference sequence). This CDR3 has 15 residues. J lost 3 bases, V lost 3 bases, and 8 bases had no gene match.

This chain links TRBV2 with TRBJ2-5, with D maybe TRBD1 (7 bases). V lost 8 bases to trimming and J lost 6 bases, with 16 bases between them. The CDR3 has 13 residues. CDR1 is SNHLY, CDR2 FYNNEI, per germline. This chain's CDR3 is CASGLQGTKTQYF. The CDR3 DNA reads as TGTGCCAGCGGACTACAGGGGACAAAGACCCAGTACTTC.

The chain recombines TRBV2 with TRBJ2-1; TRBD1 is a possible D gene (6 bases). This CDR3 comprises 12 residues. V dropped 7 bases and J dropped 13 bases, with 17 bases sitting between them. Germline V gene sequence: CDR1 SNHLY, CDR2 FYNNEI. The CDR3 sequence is CASNALRDNQFF. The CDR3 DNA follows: TGTGCCAGCAACGCACTCCGGGACAATCAGTTCTTC.

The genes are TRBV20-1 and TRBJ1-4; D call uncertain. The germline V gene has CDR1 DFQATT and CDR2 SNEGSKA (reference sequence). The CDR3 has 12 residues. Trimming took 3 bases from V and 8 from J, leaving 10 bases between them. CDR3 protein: CSASGNGEKLFF. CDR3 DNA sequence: TGCAGTGCTAGTGGGAATGGCGAAAAACTGTTTTTT.

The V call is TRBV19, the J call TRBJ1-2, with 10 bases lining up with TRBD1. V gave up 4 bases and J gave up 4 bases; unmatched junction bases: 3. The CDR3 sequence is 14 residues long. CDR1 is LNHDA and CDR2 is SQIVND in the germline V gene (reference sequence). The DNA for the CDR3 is TGTGCCAGTAGTACGACAGGGGGCGGCTATGGCTACACCTTC. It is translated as CASSTTGGGYGYTF.

The CDR3 is CASSEEGWDSPLHF. CDR3 bases: TGTGCCAGCAGTGAGGAGGGGTGGGATTCACCCCTCCACTTT. The chain has TRBV6-4 and TRBJ1-6; tentatively, D is TRBD1 (5 bases). The CDR3 has 14 amino acids. Germline lookup yields CDR1 MRHNA and CDR2 SNTAGT. Deletions cut 3 bases from V and 8 bases from J, with 11 bases between.

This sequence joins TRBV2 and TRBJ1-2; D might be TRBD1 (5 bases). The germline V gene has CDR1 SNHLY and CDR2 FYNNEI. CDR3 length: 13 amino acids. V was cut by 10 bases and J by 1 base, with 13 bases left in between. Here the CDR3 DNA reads TGTGCCAACATCGGGACGGATAACTATGGCTACACCTTC. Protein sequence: CANIGTDNYGYTF.

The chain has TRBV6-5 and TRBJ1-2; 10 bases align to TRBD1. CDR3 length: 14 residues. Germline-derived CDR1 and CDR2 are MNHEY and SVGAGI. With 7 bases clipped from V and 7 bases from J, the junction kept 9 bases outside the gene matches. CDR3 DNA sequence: TGTGCCAGCAACACTCCGGGACAGGGGATTGGCTACACCTTC. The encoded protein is CASNTPGQGIGYTF.

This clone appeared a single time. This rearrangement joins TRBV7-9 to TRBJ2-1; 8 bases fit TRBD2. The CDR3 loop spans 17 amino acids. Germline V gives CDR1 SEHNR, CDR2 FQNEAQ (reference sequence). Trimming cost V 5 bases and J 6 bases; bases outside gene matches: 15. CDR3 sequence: CASSQPGGGALSNEQFF. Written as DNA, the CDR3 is TGTGCCAGCAGCCAACCCGGGGGGGGTGCTTTGAGCAATGAGCAGTTCTTC. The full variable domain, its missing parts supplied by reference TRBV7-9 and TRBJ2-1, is DTGVSQNPRHKITKRGQNVTFRCDPISEHNRLYWYRQTLGQGPEFLTYFQNEAQLEKSRLLSDRFSAERPKGSFSTLEIQRTEQGDSAMYLCASSQPGGGALSNEQFFGPGTRLTVL.

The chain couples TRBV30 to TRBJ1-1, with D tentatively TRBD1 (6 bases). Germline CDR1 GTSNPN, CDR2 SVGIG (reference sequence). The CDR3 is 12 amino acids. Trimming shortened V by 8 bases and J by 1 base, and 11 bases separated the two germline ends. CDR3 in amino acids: CAGDTENTEAFF. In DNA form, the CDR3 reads TGTGCCGGGGACACCGAGAACACTGAAGCTTTCTTT.

Here the CDR3 reads CASSQGIFALDRVRYRQPQHF. The CDR3 DNA is TGTGCCAGCAGCCAAGGTATCTTTGCCCTGGACAGGGTTCGATATCGTCAGCCCCAGCATTTT. This chain links TRBV3-1 (or the pseudogene TRBV3-2) with TRBJ1-5; TRBD1 aligns across 8 bases. Looked up from germline, CDR1 is LGHDT and CDR2 is YNNKEL (reference sequence). The CDR3 has 21 amino acids. The V segment lost 1 base and the J segment 6 bases; nucleotides outside the gene matches: 23.

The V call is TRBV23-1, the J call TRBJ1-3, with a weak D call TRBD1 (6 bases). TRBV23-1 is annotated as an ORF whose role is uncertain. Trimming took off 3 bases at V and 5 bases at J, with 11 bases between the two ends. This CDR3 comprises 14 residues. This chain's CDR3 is CASSHPGQRNTIYF. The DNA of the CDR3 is TGCGCCAGCAGTCATCCAGGACAGAGAAACACCATATATTTT.

The CDR3 protein is CASSYSKGYNQPQHF. CDR3 in DNA: TGTGCCAGCAGTTACTCGAAGGGATACAATCAGCCCCAGCATTTT. The chain is built from TRBV6-5 and TRBJ1-5; D remains unclear. CDR1 and CDR2 (germline): MNHEY, SVGAGI. The germline V and J ends were trimmed by 0 bases and 3 bases, with 9 bases remaining between them. The CDR3 loop spans 15 amino acids.

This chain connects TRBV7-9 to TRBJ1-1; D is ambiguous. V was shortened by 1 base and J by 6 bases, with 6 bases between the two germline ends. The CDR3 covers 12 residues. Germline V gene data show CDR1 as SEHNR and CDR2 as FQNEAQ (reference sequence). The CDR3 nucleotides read TGTGCCAGCAGCTTAGTACAGTCTGAAGCTTTCTTT. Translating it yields CASSLVQSEAFF.

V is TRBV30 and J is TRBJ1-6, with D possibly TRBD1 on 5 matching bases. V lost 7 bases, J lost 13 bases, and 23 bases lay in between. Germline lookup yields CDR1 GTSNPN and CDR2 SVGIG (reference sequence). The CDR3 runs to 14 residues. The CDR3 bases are TGTGCCTCACATGACAGCCGTTTTTTCTCCCCCCTCCACTTT. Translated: CASHDSRFFSPLHF.

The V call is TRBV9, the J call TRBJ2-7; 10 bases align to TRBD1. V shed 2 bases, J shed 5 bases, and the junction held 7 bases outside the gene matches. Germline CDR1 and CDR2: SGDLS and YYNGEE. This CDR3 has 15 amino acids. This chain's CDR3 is CASSVNPGQGNEQYF. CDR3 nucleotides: TGTGCCAGCAGCGTGAATCCGGGACAGGGGAACGAGCAGTACTTC.

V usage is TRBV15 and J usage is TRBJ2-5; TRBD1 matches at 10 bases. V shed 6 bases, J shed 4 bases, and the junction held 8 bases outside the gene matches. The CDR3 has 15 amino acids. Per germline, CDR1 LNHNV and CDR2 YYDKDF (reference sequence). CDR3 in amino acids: CATSRQGATRETQYF. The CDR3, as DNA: TGTGCCACCAGTAGACAGGGGGCCACGAGAGAGACCCAGTACTTC. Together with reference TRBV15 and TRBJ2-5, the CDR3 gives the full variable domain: DAMVIQNPRYQVTQFGKPVTLSCSQTLNHNVMYWYQQKSSQAPKLLFHYYDKDFNNEADTPDNFQSRRPNTSFCFLDIRSPGLGDTAMYLCATSRQGATRETQYFGPGTRLLVL.

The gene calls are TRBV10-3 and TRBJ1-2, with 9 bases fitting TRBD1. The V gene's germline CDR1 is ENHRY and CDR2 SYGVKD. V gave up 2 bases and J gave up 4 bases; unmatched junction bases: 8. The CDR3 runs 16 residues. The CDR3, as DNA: TGTGCCATCAGTGAGAGCTGGACAGGGGAGGTCTATGGCTACACCTTC. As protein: CAISESWTGEVYGYTF.

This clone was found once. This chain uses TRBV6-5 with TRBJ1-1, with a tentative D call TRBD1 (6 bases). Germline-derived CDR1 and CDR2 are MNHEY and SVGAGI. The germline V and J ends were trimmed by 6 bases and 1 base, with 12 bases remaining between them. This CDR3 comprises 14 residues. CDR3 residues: CASRHTGPNTEAFF. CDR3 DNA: TGTGCCAGCAGACACACAGGGCCGAACACTGAAGCTTTCTTT.

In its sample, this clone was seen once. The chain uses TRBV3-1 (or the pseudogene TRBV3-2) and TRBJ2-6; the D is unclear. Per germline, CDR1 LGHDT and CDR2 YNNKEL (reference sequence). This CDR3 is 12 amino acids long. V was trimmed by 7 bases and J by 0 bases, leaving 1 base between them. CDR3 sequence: CASTSGANVLTF. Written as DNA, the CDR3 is TGTGCCAGCACCTCTGGGGCCAACGTCCTGACTTTC.

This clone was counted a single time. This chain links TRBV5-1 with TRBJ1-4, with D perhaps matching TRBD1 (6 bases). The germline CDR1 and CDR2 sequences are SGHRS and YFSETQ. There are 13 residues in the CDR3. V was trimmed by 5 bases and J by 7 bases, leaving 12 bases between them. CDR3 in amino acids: CASSQGTSEKLFF. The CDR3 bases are TGCGCCAGCAGTCAGGGGACATCTGAAAAACTGTTTTTT.